This T cell receptor beta chain derives from a study of T cell repertoires in cytomegalovirus infection. Background on the study: Both CMV infection and a matching HLA type were indicated by public TCR beta signatures. Study-wide results and limits: Across the ex vivo response, the dominant clonotypes were HLA-C-restricted CMV-specific TCR beta clonotypes.

This clonotype was counted a few times. Its target is unknown. The V end lost 2 bases, the J end lost 4 bases, and 13 bases lay between the germline ends. The CDR3 totals 15 residues. Germline values: CDR1 SSHAT, CDR2 FNYEAQ (reference sequence). TCRdb re-called the reads through MiXCR, storing one row per CDR3 protein. This sample has roughly 340,000 distinct CDR3 sequences, with under 35% found just once. This sequence joins TRBV7-7 and TRBJ2-3; no reliable D call. The source of this sequence is a human donor in good health (CMV status not recorded). Some clones in this sample may be carry-over from other donors' samples. The sequencing used cultured PBMCs, collected from culture after CMV antigen stimulation. The CDR3 DNA sequence: TGTGCCAGCAGCTTATCCTGGTTGGGTTCAGATACGCAGTATTTT. This gives the protein CASSLSWLGSDTQYF.